This T cell receptor (beta chain) was identified in a study of metastatic and nonmetastatic thyroid tumors. Turning to the study itself: Repertoires of blood and of tissue (tumor or nodule) from malignant and benign thyroid patients were compared. Overall study findings and caveats: When malignant thyroid tumors were compared with benign nodules, TCR beta diversity was reportedly significantly higher in the malignant tumors. This held in both blood and tumor samples.

Each patient came to thyroid surgery without any prior treatment (of any kind). In the source study's methods: CDR3 was compared across clinicopathological groups, and the resulting differences were used to build a distant-metastasis classifier for papillary thyroid cancer. TCRdb reassembled clones from the PCR reads with MiXCR. These V and J calls derive from TCRdb rather than the authors' analysis. The table includes some 14,000 clones, about 25% detected once. This clone was recorded at least ten times. Antigen specificity is unknown. The origin of this receptor is a female donor with papillary thyroid cancer or a benign thyroid nodule (not recorded which). Some clones in this sample may be carry-over from other donors' samples. The sample was blood.

The CDR3 loop is CSARGLAGAEQFF. The CDR3 nucleotides are TGCAGTGCTAGAGGGCTAGCGGGAGCTGAGCAGTTCTTC. The chain recombines TRBV20-1 with TRBJ2-1, with 10 bases lining up with TRBD2. Trimming cost V 1 base and J 9 bases; bases outside gene matches: 3. The germline gives CDR1 DFQATT, CDR2 SNEGSKA (reference sequence). This CDR3 region has 13 residues.